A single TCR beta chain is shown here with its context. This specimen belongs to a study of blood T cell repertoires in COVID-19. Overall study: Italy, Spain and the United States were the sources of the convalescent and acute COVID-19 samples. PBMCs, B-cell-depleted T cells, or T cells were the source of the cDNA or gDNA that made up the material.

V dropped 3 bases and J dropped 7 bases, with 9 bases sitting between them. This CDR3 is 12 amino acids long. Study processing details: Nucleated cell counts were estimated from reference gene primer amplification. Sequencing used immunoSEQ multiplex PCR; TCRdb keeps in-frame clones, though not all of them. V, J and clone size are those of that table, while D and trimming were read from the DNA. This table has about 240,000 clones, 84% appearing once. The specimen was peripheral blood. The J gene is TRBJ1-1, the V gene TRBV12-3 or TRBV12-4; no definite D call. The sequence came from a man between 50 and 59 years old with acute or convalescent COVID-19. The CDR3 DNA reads TGTGCCAGCAGTTTGGGTAGGAGTGAAGCTTTCTTT. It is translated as CASSLGRSEAFF.